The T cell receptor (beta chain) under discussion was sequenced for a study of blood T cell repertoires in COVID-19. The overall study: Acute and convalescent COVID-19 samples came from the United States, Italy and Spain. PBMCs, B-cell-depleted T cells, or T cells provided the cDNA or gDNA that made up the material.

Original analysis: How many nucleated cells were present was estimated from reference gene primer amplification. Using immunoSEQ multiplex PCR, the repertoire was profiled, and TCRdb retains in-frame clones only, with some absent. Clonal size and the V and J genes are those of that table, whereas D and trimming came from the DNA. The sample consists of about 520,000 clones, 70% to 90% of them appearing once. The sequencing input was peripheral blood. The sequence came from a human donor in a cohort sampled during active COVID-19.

CDR3 region: CASSLSKADTQYF. In nucleotides, the CDR3 is TGTGCCAGCAGTTTATCTAAAGCAGATACGCAGTATTTT. The rearrangement joins TRBV28 to TRBJ2-3; D is uncertain. V lost 1 base and J 4 bases, leaving 6 bases between the germline ends. Germline CDR1 reads MDHEN; CDR2 reads SYDVKM. This CDR3 has 13 residues.